This T cell receptor (beta chain) is from a study of T cell responses to AZD1222 COVID-19 vaccine. Findings of the study overall: Vaccine-related CD4 TCRs covered spike, predominating at 160-218 and 743-854. Spike-specific TCRs gained breadth and depth after people received two AZD1222 doses.

In regard to this clone: Its antigen is currently unknown.

CDR1 MNHEY and CDR2 SVGAGI come from the germline V gene. The CDR3 totals 14 residues. The V and J ends lost 6 bases and 0 bases respectively, with 9 bases between them. The method was immunoSEQ multiplex PCR; TCRdb's version includes in-frame clones alone and lacks a portion of them. The table includes 150,000 to 200,000 clones, 85% to 95% detected once. The rearrangement uses TRBV6-5 and TRBJ1-3, with D possibly TRBD1 on 5 matching bases. The receptor comes from an adult in good health. Sequencing used peripheral blood, obtained on day 0 of AZD1222 vaccination. The CDR3 DNA is TGTGCCAGCAGACGCGGGGGCTCTGGAAACACCATATATTTT. Encoded protein: CASRRGGSGNTIYF.